This T cell receptor beta chain was sequenced during a study of blood T cells in healthy people across ages. Points on this clonotype: Its antigen is unknown.

Using a J-beta primer mix together with a sample-barcoded 5' primer, a second PCR was run for about 6 to 11 cycles. A single record per CDR3 protein comes from TCRdb applying MiXCR to the 5' RACE reads. This sample has 500,000 to 550,000 distinct CDR3 sequences; 24% occur once, and the top ten carry under 9%. The study's findings and limits: PBMCs went unsorted, and a conclusive naive versus antigen-experienced comparison was therefore prevented.

Germline values: CDR1 MGHRA, CDR2 YSYEKL. This CDR3 contains 15 residues. V shed 0 bases and J shed 3 bases, with 12 bases lying between them. The sample was also linked to a second study, of T cells of mothers and their children. That source notes: Per mother, over 9.5 million TCR beta CDR3 reads were obtained; per child, approximately 3.3 million.

The gene calls are TRBV4-1 and TRBJ2-7; D is perhaps TRBD2 (6 bases). The sequenced sample consisted of blood. This clonotype originated in a boy aged 10-17 years in good health. The CDR3 nucleotides read TGCGCCAGCAGCCAAGAATTACGGGAGTACTACGAGCAGTACTTC. As protein: CASSQELREYYEQYF.